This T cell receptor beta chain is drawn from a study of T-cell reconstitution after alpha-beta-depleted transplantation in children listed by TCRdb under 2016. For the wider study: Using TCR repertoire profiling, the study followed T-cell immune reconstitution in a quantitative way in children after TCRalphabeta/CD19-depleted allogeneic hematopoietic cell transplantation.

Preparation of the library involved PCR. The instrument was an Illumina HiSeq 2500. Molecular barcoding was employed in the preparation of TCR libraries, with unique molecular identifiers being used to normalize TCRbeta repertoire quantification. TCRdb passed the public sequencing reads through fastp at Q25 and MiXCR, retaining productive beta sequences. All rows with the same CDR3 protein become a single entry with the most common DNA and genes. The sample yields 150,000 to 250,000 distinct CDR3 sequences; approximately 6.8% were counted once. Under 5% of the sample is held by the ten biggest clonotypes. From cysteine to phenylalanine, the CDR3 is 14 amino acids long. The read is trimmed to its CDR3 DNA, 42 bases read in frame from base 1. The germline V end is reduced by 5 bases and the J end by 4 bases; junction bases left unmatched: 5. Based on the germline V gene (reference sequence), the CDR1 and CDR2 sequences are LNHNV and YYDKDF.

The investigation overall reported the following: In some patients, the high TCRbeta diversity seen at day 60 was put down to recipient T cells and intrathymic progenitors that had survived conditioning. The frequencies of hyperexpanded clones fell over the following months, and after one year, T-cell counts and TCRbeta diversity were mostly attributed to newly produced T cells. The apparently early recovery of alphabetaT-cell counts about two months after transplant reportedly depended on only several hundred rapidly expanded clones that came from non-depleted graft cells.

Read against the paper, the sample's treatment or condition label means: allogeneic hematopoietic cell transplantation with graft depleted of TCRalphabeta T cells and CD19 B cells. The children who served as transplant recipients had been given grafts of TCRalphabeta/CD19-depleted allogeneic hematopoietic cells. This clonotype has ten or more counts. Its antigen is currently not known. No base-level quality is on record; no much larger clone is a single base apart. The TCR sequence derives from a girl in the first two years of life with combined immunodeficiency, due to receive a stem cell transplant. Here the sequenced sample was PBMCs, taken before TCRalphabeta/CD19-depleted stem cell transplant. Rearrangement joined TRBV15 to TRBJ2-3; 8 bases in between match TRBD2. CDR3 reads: CATSSGGPPDTQYF. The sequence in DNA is TGTGCCACCAGCTCGGGGGGGCCCCCAGATACGCAGTATTTT.